The T cell receptor (beta chain) under discussion was sequenced for a study of lymphopenia after photon versus proton radiotherapy. Whole-study findings and limits: Post-nadir diversity loss with photons came from oligoclonal expansion, particularly CD8+ Temra cells.

On this clone itself: Its antigen is as yet unknown.

This CDR3 has 18 residues. The germline CDR1 and CDR2 sequences are SGHVS and FQNEAQ. With 7 bases clipped from V and 5 bases from J, the junction kept 17 bases outside the gene matches. Profiled with immunoSEQ multiplex PCR; TCRdb holds only in-frame clones, not every one. This table holds under 65,000 clones, approximately 84% found once. The sequencing here drew on peripheral blood, taken from a patient treated with proton-based radiotherapy. The receptor comes from a man between 60 and 70 years old with pancreatic cancer. This chain uses TRBV7-8 with TRBJ2-2; 9 bases line up with TRBD2. DNA of the CDR3: TGTGCCAGCACCCGATCCAGCATAGCGGGAGTAGGGACCGGGGAGCTGTTTTTT. It encodes CASTRSSIAGVGTGELFF. The full variable domain, rest sourced from reference TRBV7-8 and TRBJ2-2, is GAGVSQSPRYKVAKRGQDVALRCDPISGHVSLFWYQQALGQGPEFLTYFQNEAQLDKSGLPSDRFFAERPEGSVSTLKIQRTQQEDSAVYLCASTRSSIAGVGTGELFFGEGSRLTVL.